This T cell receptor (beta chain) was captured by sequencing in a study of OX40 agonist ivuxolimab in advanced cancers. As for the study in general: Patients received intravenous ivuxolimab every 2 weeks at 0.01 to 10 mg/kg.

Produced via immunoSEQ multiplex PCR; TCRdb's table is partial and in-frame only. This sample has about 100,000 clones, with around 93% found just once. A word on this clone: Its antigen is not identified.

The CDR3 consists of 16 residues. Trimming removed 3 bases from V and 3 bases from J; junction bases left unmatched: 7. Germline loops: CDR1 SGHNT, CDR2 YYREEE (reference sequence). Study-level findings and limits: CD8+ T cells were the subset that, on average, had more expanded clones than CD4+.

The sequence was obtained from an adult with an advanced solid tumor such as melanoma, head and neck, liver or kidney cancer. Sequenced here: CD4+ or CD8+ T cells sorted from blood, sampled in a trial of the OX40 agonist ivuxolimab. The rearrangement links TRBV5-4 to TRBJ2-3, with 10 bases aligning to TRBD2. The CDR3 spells CASSSLSGGHTDTQYF. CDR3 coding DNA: TGTGCCAGCAGCTCCCTTAGCGGGGGGCATACAGATACGCAGTATTTT.